This T cell receptor (beta chain) was sequenced in a study of shared clonotypes between healthy human individuals. Study context: CD8 memory received one plate per donor, CD8 naive two, CD4 memory three and CD4 naive three.

Deep was the level at which the assay was run. Data came from immunoSEQ multiplex PCR; TCRdb stores just in-frame clones and leaves some out. The sample carries roughly 1,800,000 clones, roughly 94% recorded once. Naive CD8 cells, CD45RO-negative and positively selected for CCR7, excluded terminally differentiated effector memory CD45RA+ cells. Notes on this clone: Its specificity is unknown.

Findings of the study overall: As a rule, naive subsets had a larger estimated richness than memory subsets.

The sample was naive CD8+ T cells sorted from blood. The receptor was isolated from a man in his late teens or twenties in good health.

CDR3 loop: CASSEAGGQEKLFF. The CDR3 nucleotides read TGTGCCAGCAGCGAGGCAGGGGGCCAAGAAAAACTGTTTTTT. The genes are TRBV9 and TRBJ1-4; 8 nucleotides line up with TRBD1. The CDR3 has 14 amino acids. Trimming took 3 bases from V and 8 from J; bases not matched to a gene: 6. Germline CDR1 reads SGDLS; CDR2 reads YYNGEE.